This is a list of T cell receptor beta chains from one sample in a study of cytomegalovirus exposure and HLA in healthy donors. Method: immunoSEQ multiplex PCR; TCRdb's copy keeps in-frame clones and lacks some. The table shows roughly 71,000 clones, with 94% occurring only once. Sequencing used PBMCs. The receptors originated from a woman younger than 30 in good health and CMV-seronegative. The CDR3 runs from the conserved cysteine through the conserved F or W. Expanded clones get a size class; other rows say once, few or many, or leave the size out.

v_gene: TRBV27
abundance: .
len: 16
j_gene: TRBJ1-3
CDR3aa: CASSRQGLISGNTIYF

v_gene: TRBV29-1
abundance: .
len: 14
j_gene: TRBJ1-6
CDR3aa: CSAADGETNSPLHF

v_gene: TRBV4-1
abundance: .
len: 17
j_gene: TRBJ2-4
CDR3aa: CASSQAPLQGNKNIQYF

v_gene: TRBV6-1
abundance: .
len: 15
j_gene: TRBJ2-3
CDR3aa: CASSESAGGTDTQYF

v_gene: TRBV7-2
abundance: .
len: 14
j_gene: TRBJ1-3
CDR3aa: CASSAQGSGNTIYF

v_gene: TRBV7-9
abundance: once
len: 14
j_gene: TRBJ2-7
CDR3aa: CASSLETGVGGQYF

v_gene: TRBV28
abundance: .
len: 15
j_gene: TRBJ1-3
CDR3aa: CASSSTGYSGNTIYF

v_gene: TRBV5-8
abundance: .
len: 15
j_gene: TRBJ2-3
CDR3aa: CASSLTGGKVDTQYF

v_gene: TRBV7-9
abundance: .
len: 15
j_gene: TRBJ2-3
CDR3aa: CASSPGQHSTDTQYF

v_gene: TRBV5-6
abundance: .
len: 16
j_gene: TRBJ1-5
CDR3aa: CASSLWSGVSNQPQHF

v_gene: TRBV28
abundance: .
len: 13
j_gene: TRBJ2-7
CDR3aa: CASRPTGAYEQYF

v_gene: TRBV9
abundance: .
len: 13
j_gene: TRBJ1-1
CDR3aa: CASSVGRDSEAFF

v_gene: TRBV5-8
abundance: .
len: 15
j_gene: TRBJ2-7
CDR3aa: CASSFSGGTSYEQYF

v_gene: TRBV9
abundance: .
len: 15
j_gene: TRBJ2-7
CDR3aa: CASSADYRSSYEQYF

v_gene: TRBV5-5
abundance: once
len: 15
j_gene: TRBJ1-6
CDR3aa: CASSLRQGFNSPLHF

v_gene: TRBV5-1
abundance: .
len: 19
j_gene: TRBJ2-2
CDR3aa: CASSLSGTGSPWGTGELFF

v_gene: TRBV9
abundance: .
len: 16
j_gene: TRBJ2-1
CDR3aa: CASSVGSGGIGSEQFF

v_gene: TRBV27
abundance: .
len: 13
j_gene: TRBJ1-1
CDR3aa: CASSLGPSTEAFF

v_gene: TRBV2
abundance: .
len: 16
j_gene: TRBJ2-1
CDR3aa: CASSFPPGLMYNEQFF

v_gene: TRBV28
abundance: .
len: 15
j_gene: TRBJ1-6
CDR3aa: CASSNPRGEASPLHF

v_gene: TRBV10-3
abundance: .
len: 12
j_gene: TRBJ2-7
CDR3aa: CAISLTDYEQYF

v_gene: TRBV28
abundance: .
len: 17
j_gene: TRBJ2-1
CDR3aa: CASRNSRLARDYNEQFF

v_gene: TRBV7-3
abundance: once
len: 17
j_gene: TRBJ2-3
CDR3aa: CASSLGVLAGQADTQYF

v_gene: TRBV2
abundance: .
len: 17
j_gene: TRBJ2-5
CDR3aa: CASSEGRLAGGQETQYF

v_gene: TRBV29-1
abundance: .
len: 16
j_gene: TRBJ2-7
CDR3aa: CSVEGSRQTNPYEQYF

v_gene: TRBV4-1
abundance: .
len: 15
j_gene: TRBJ1-4
CDR3aa: CASSLWQATNEKLFF

v_gene: TRBV21-1
abundance: .
len: 14
j_gene: TRBJ1-6
CDR3aa: CASAEDRDNSPLHF

v_gene: TRBV6-4
abundance: .
len: 15
j_gene: TRBJ1-5
CDR3aa: CASSETGFGSAAQHF

v_gene: TRBV30
abundance: .
len: 12
j_gene: TRBJ1-2
CDR3aa: CAWSPQSYGYTF

v_gene: TRBV2
abundance: .
len: 15
j_gene: TRBJ2-7
CDR3aa: CASSEGEGSSYEQYF

v_gene: TRBV9
abundance: .
len: 15
j_gene: TRBJ1-3
CDR3aa: CASSAPGGYGNTIYF

v_gene: TRBV6-1
abundance: .
len: 14
j_gene: TRBJ2-7
CDR3aa: CASSERDRINEQYF

v_gene: TRBV28
abundance: .
len: 15
j_gene: TRBJ2-3
CDR3aa: CASSNVGGPTDTQYF

v_gene: TRBV15
abundance: .
len: 14
j_gene: TRBJ1-1
CDR3aa: CATSGRDSNTEAFF

v_gene: TRBV6-1
abundance: .
len: 16
j_gene: TRBJ2-1
CDR3aa: CASSGPTASSYNEQFF

v_gene: TRBV28
abundance: .
len: 13
j_gene: TRBJ1-5
CDR3aa: CASSSTGSQPQHF

v_gene: TRBV11-2
abundance: .
len: 16
j_gene: TRBJ1-4
CDR3aa: CASSPPGGATNEKLFF